The 15 T cell receptor beta chains below were found in one sample sequenced in a study. TCRdb ran MiXCR on the 5' RACE reads and lists one entry per CDR3 protein. The sample yields 34,000 or so distinct CDR3 sequences, 25% to 30% seen once. Treg sorting used a CD4+CD25+CD127-/low gate. Specimen: tumor-infiltrating Tregs sorted from the breast tumor. Source of these receptors: a female donor with breast cancer.

The J gene is TRBJ1-5, the V gene TRBV15; tentatively, D is TRBD1 (5 bases). This CDR3 contains 15 residues. Trimming took off 3 bases at V and 4 bases at J, with 13 bases between the two ends. The germline V gene has CDR1 LNHNV and CDR2 YYDKDF (reference sequence). CDR3 nucleotide sequence: TGTGCCACCAGCAGCGACCGGGGGTTAAATCAGCCCCAGCATTTT. The encoded protein is CATSSDRGLNQPQHF.

This chain uses TRBV11-2 with TRBJ2-3; no reliable D call. This CDR3 comprises 14 residues. V lost 0 bases and J lost 3, with 7 bases in between. CDR1 and CDR2 (germline): SGHAT, FQNNGV. The CDR3 protein is CASSLDVATDTQYF. The CDR3 DNA reads as TGTGCCAGCAGCTTAGATGTGGCGACAGATACGCAGTATTTT.

The table lists this clonotype with many counts. The chain carries TRBV7-8 and TRBJ1-5; D perhaps matches TRBD1 (6 bases). The CDR3 contains 17 residues. Germline CDR1 is SGHVS and CDR2 is FQNEAQ. The V gene lost 5 bases and the J gene lost 2 bases, with 19 bases spanning the gap. The CDR3, as DNA: TGTGCCAGCAGCCCTATGGTTCTAGGGGGGGGCAATCAGCCCCAGCATTTT. Translating gives CASSPMVLGGGNQPQHF.

The chain links TRBV5-1 to TRBJ1-4; D possibly corresponds to TRBD1 (6 bases). This CDR3 contains 15 residues. Trimming removed 0 bases from V and 6 bases from J, with 12 bases in between. Germline V gene sequence: CDR1 SGHRS, CDR2 YFSETQ. For the CDR3, the DNA is TGCGCCAGCAGCTTGGCCGCGCCAGGGGATGAAAAACTGTTTTTT. Amino acids: CASSLAAPGDEKLFF.

The chain has TRBV4-1 and TRBJ2-1, with no clear D. The germline V and J ends were trimmed by 0 bases and 5 bases, with 8 bases remaining between them. The CDR3 is 14 residues long. CDR1 is MGHRA, CDR2 YSYEKL, per germline. The CDR3 here is CASSQEGKNNEQFF. The CDR3 DNA is TGCGCCAGCAGCCAAGAAGGGAAAAACAATGAGCAGTTCTTC.

Only a few counts were recorded for this clonotype. This sequence joins TRBV3-1 and TRBJ1-1, with a weak D call TRBD1 (5 bases). The CDR3 loop spans 15 amino acids. The V and J ends lost 7 bases and 0 bases respectively, with 15 bases between them. Germline-derived CDR1 and CDR2 are LGHDT and YNNKEL (reference sequence). CDR3 coding DNA: TGTGCCAGCACCCACCGGGACTCCATGAACACTGAAGCTTTCTTT. This translates into CASTHRDSMNTEAFF.

The rearrangement joins TRBV12-3 or TRBV12-4 to TRBJ2-5; D may be TRBD2 (6 bases). The V end was cut by 5 bases, the J end by 9 bases, with 13 bases between. The CDR3 spans 12 residues. The CDR3 bases are TGTGCCAGCAGTCCGAGAGGGGAGGCCCAGTACTTC. Amino acid sequence: CASSPRGEAQYF.

The table lists this clonotype with a few counts. The chain has TRBV6-1 and TRBJ1-5, with 9 bases aligning to TRBD1. In germline, CDR1 is MNHNS, CDR2 SASEGT. J was trimmed by 4 bases and V by 5 bases; bases with no gene match: 9. The CDR3 has 16 residues. The CDR3 reads CASSTGTGSANQPQHF. CDR3 coding DNA: TGTGCCAGCAGTACCGGGACAGGGTCTGCTAATCAGCCCCAGCATTTT.

Remarks on this clonotype: In this CDR3 the conserved last residue, phenylalanine or tryptophan, is missing, so a read error is likely. This rearrangement joins TRBV20-1 to TRBJ2-1; no definite D call. V lost 6 bases, J lost 0 bases, and 12 bases lay in between. The CDR3 extends over 14 amino acids. Germline V gene lookup returns CDR1 DFQATT and CDR2 SNEGSKA (reference sequence). CDR3 coding DNA: TGCAGTGCATCTGACCCGTACTCCTACAATGAGCAGTTCCTC. Encoded protein: CSASDPYSYNEQFL.

This clonotype came up many times. The rearrangement links TRBV7-9 to TRBJ2-3, with TRBD2 matching 11 bases. Germline V gives CDR1 SEHNR, CDR2 FQNEAQ (reference sequence). The ends lost 5 bases at V and 4 bases at J; junction bases unmatched: 8. The CDR3 runs 16 residues. CDR3 nucleotides: TGTGCCAGCAGCATACAACTAGCGGGAGTTTCAGATACGCAGTATTTT. Translating it yields CASSIQLAGVSDTQYF.

This clonotype was counted many times. The chain combines TRBV5-1 with TRBJ1-6; weak D call: TRBD1 (5 bases). This CDR3 is built from 16 residues. Between the trimmed V and J ends, which lost 4 bases and 7 bases, there was a span of 18 bases. Germline V gene sequence: CDR1 SGHRS, CDR2 YFSETQ. The DNA of the CDR3 is TGCGCCAGCAGCCCGGCCCCCGGGACGGGAAATTCACCCCTCCACTTT. Translation gives CASSPAPGTGNSPLHF.

This clonotype was seen more than once but under ten times. This chain uses TRBV19 with TRBJ1-5, with no clear D. CDR1 LNHDA and CDR2 SQIVND come from the germline V gene (reference sequence). The CDR3 totals 13 residues. V lost 9 bases to trimming and J lost 5 bases, with 14 bases between them. The CDR3 DNA sequence: TGTGCCAGCAGCGACAAAGCACATCAGCCCCAGCATTTT. It yields the protein CASSDKAHQPQHF.

There are a few counts of this clonotype. The chain uses TRBV6-5 and TRBJ1-4; 8 positions agree with TRBD1. CDR1 and CDR2 from the germline V gene are MNHEY and SVGAGI. The CDR3 sequence is 14 residues long. V dropped 6 bases and J dropped 8; count of bases not matched to a gene: 8. DNA for the CDR3: TGTGCCAGCAGCCCCGGGACAGGCGAAGAAAAACTGTTTTTT. Translating gives CASSPGTGEEKLFF.

This clonotype was counted many times. The gene calls are TRBV6-5 and TRBJ1-5; no clear D. The CDR3 sequence is 13 residues long. Germline CDR1 MNHEY, CDR2 SVGAGI. Trimming cost V 5 bases and J 4 bases, with 9 bases left between them. Written as DNA, the CDR3 is TGTGCCAGCAGTATATCCGGGAATCAGCCCCAGCATTTT. Translation gives CASSISGNQPQHF.

This clonotype has a count of ten or more. The chain carries TRBV9 and TRBJ2-1; 9 bases line up with TRBD2. CDR3 length equals 15 residues. In germline, CDR1 is SGDLS, CDR2 YYNGEE. Trimming at V came to 4 bases and at J to 5 bases, leaving 7 bases not matched to a gene. Written as DNA, the CDR3 is TGTGCCAGCAGCCCCCGAATAGCGGGAGACAATGAGCAGTTCTTC. Amino acids: CASSPRIAGDNEQFF.